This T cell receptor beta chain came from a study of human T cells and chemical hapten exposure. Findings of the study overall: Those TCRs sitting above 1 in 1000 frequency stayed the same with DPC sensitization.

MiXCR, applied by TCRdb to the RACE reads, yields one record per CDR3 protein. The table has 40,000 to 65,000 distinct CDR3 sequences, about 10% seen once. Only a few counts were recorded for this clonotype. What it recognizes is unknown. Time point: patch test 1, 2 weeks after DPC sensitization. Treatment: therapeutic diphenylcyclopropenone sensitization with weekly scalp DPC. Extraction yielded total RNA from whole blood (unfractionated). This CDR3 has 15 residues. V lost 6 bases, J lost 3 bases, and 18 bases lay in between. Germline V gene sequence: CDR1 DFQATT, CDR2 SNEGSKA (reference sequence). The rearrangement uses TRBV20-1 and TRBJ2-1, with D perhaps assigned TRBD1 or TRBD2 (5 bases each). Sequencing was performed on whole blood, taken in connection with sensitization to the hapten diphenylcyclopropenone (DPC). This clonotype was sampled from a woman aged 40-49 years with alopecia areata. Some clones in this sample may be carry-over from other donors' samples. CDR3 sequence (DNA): TGCAGTGCGGACCCGGGACGGAGACTCTACAATGAGCAGTTCTTC. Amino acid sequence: CSADPGRRLYNEQFF.